The source of this TCR beta chain is a study of cytomegalovirus exposure and HLA in healthy donors. It was with 60 Vbeta and 13 Jbeta primers that the PCR ran. Clones were sequenced by immunoSEQ multiplex PCR, and TCRdb holds only the in-frame ones, with some missing. The sample holds 130,000 to 150,000 clones, 80% seen once. The CDR3 loop spans 16 amino acids. The V and J ends lost 0 bases and 5 bases respectively, with 16 bases between them. CDR1 and CDR2 (germline): SGHTA, FQGTGA. The sequenced material came from PBMCs. This sequence originates from a man aged 40-55 years in good health and CMV-seronegative. The chain employs TRBV7-3 and TRBJ1-2, with a possible D match to TRBD1 (6 bases). The CDR3 sequence: CASSLTYRENRYGYTF. The CDR3 bases are TGTGCCAGCAGCTTAACTTACAGGGAAAATCGATATGGCTACACCTTC.